The 17 T cell receptor beta chains presented below share a single source sample, sequenced in a study of blood T cell repertoires in COVID-19. Using immunoSEQ multiplex PCR, the repertoire was profiled, and TCRdb retains in-frame clones only, with some absent. The sample records roughly 140,000 clones, around 80% being singletons. What was sequenced was peripheral blood. The source is a human donor in a cohort sampled during active COVID-19.

This chain uses TRBV5-1 with TRBJ2-1, with a weak D call TRBD2 (5 bases). The CDR3 extends over 14 amino acids. V was pared by 2 bases and J by 9 bases, with 15 bases between. Germline lookup yields CDR1 SGHRS and CDR2 YFSETQ. The CDR3: CASSLRVRESEQFF. CDR3 coding DNA: TGCGCCAGCAGCTTAAGGGTAAGGGAGAGTGAGCAGTTCTTC.

This chain links TRBV5-6 with TRBJ2-7, with D possibly matching TRBD1 (6 bases). Trimming left V 4 bases short and J 1 base short, with 15 bases between. Germline loops: CDR1 SGHDT, CDR2 YYEEEE. This CDR3 spans 15 amino acids. CDR3 DNA: TGTGCCAGCAGCCCCGTAGGACAGAGTTCCTACGAGCAGTACTTC. Its translation is CASSPVGQSSYEQYF.

V is TRBV6-2 or TRBV6-3 and J is TRBJ2-7; D is undetermined. The germline gives CDR1 MNHEY, CDR2 SVGEGT. V was cut by 3 bases and J by 2 bases, with 5 bases left in between. The CDR3 extends over 12 amino acids. CDR3 sequence (DNA): TGTGCCAGCAGTTATTCAGCCTACGAGCAGTACTTC. Translated: CASSYSAYEQYF.

J is TRBJ2-3 and V is TRBV4-3; D perhaps matches TRBD1 (5 bases). The CDR3 is 15 amino acids. V lost 1 base to trimming and J lost 4 bases, with 12 bases between them. From germline, CDR1 is LGHNA and CDR2 YSLEER. This CDR3 is CASSQAAGAPDTQYF. As DNA, the CDR3 is TGCGCCAGCAGCCAAGCCGCTGGGGCCCCAGATACGCAGTATTTT.

This clone came up a few times. The rearrangement uses TRBV9 and TRBJ1-3; TRBD1 aligns across 9 bases. Per the germline V gene, CDR1 is SGDLS and CDR2 is YYNGEE. This CDR3 is 17 amino acids long. V was pared by 0 bases and J by 8 bases, with 12 bases of the junction left unmatched. Written as DNA, the CDR3 is TGTGCCAGCAGCGTAGCTTGGGACAGGGAAGTGGAACACACCATATATTTT. Its translation: CASSVAWDREVEHTIYF.

The rearrangement joins TRBV19 to TRBJ1-1; 8 bases map to TRBD1. The J segment lost 1 base and the V segment lost 8 bases, leaving 6 bases of the junction unmatched. This CDR3 contains 14 residues. Germline CDR1 LNHDA, CDR2 SQIVND (reference sequence). Here the CDR3 reads CASLTGGGNTEAFF. CDR3 nucleotides: TGTGCCAGTCTTACAGGGGGGGGGAACACTGAAGCTTTCTTT.

This clone was seen just once. The CDR3 sequence is CASSLTGYEAFF. CDR3 in DNA: TGTGCCAGCAGTCTGACAGGGTATGAAGCTTTCTTT. The gene calls are TRBV2 and TRBJ1-1; TRBD1 matches 7 bases. This CDR3 comprises 12 residues. V shed 5 bases, J shed 7 bases, and the junction held 4 bases outside the gene matches. CDR1 is SNHLY and CDR2 is FYNNEI in the germline V gene.

The J gene is TRBJ2-2, the V gene TRBV7-3; maybe TRBD1 (5 bases). The CDR3 is 15 residues long. Germline values: CDR1 SGHTA, CDR2 FQGTGA. Trimming shortened V by 3 bases and J by 5 bases, and 13 bases separated the two germline ends. The CDR3 region is CASSLLAGSTGELFF. In DNA, the CDR3 is TGTGCCAGCAGCTTGTTGGCAGGGTCAACCGGGGAGCTGTTTTTT.

The chain has TRBV7-2 and TRBJ2-5; D unclear. There are 14 residues in the CDR3. Looked up from germline, CDR1 is SGHTA and CDR2 is FQGNSA. Trimming pared 5 bases from V and 1 base from J, leaving 11 bases between. CDR3 in amino acids: CASSPQRLQETQYF. The DNA for the CDR3 is TGTGCCAGCAGCCCCCAGCGTCTCCAAGAGACCCAGTACTTC.

The V gene is TRBV19, the J gene TRBJ1-6, with a possible D match to TRBD1 (6 bases). Looked up from germline, CDR1 is LNHDA and CDR2 is SQIVND (reference sequence). Trimming pared 7 bases from V and 13 bases from J, leaving 17 bases between. The CDR3 contains 13 residues. For the CDR3, the DNA is TGTGCCAGTAACACAGGGTCATGGAATCCCCTCCACTTT. It is translated as CASNTGSWNPLHF.

Here the CDR3 reads CASSYSRGGRGGYTF. The CDR3 coding sequence is TGTGCCAGCAGTTACTCCCGGGGGGGGCGAGGTGGCTACACCTTC. This rearrangement joins TRBV6-5 to TRBJ1-2, with D perhaps matching TRBD1 (6 bases). Germline CDR1 reads MNHEY; CDR2 reads SVGAGI. The CDR3 has 15 amino acids. V lost 0 bases, J lost 7 bases, and 15 bases lay in between.

The chain joins TRBV13 to TRBJ1-1, with 9 bases aligning to TRBD1. Trimming took 5 bases from V and 7 from J; bases not matched to a gene: 11. The CDR3 is made up of 15 amino acids. Germline values: CDR1 PRHDT, CDR2 FYEKMQ (reference sequence). The CDR3 is CASSTTGTGFNEAFF. The CDR3 bases are TGTGCCAGCAGCACTACCGGGACAGGGTTTAATGAAGCTTTCTTT.

This chain connects TRBV6-6 to TRBJ2-7; TRBD2 matches at 7 bases. CDR1 and CDR2 (germline): MNHNY, SVGAGI (reference sequence). This CDR3 spans 13 amino acids. V shed 5 bases, J shed 3 bases, and the junction held 4 bases outside the gene matches. Here the CDR3 DNA reads TGTGCCAGCAGTGGGGGGACTAACTACGAGCAGTACTTC. This codes for CASSGGTNYEQYF.

This sequence joins TRBV27 and TRBJ2-7, with TRBD2 as a possible D gene (5 bases). There are 17 residues in the CDR3. Germline CDR1 is MNHEY and CDR2 is SMNVEV (reference sequence). V shed 4 bases and J shed 4 bases, with 23 bases lying between them. The CDR3 DNA sequence: TGTGCCAGCAGTTCCCCAAGGACTCCGGAGAAGGAATACGAGCAGTACTTC. Its translation: CASSSPRTPEKEYEQYF.

J is TRBJ2-5 and V is TRBV5-1; TRBD1 agrees at 8 bases. J was trimmed by 5 bases and V by 5 bases; bases with no gene match: 5. The CDR3 length is 13 residues. Germline values: CDR1 SGHRS, CDR2 YFSETQ. The CDR3: CASRMDRAETQYF. CDR3 DNA: TGCGCCAGCAGAATGGACAGGGCCGAGACCCAGTACTTC.

The rearrangement joins TRBV30 to TRBJ1-5, with a tentative D call TRBD1 (5 bases). Per germline, CDR1 GTSNPN and CDR2 SVGIG (reference sequence). The V gene lost 2 bases and the J gene lost 1 base, with 15 bases spanning the gap. CDR3 size: 16 residues. This CDR3 reads CAWSPTGRGSNQPQHF. The DNA for the CDR3 is TGTGCCTGGAGTCCCACGGGGAGGGGAAGCAATCAGCCCCAGCATTTT.

This chain uses TRBV9 with TRBJ1-4; 7 bases line up with TRBD1. The CDR3 has 15 amino acids. V lost 2 bases to trimming and J lost 7 bases; unmatched junction nucleotides: 8. The V gene's germline CDR1 is SGDLS and CDR2 YYNGEE. The CDR3 DNA reads TGTGCCAGCAGCGTCTACGGACAGGAGGGTGAAAAACTGTTTTTT. It encodes CASSVYGQEGEKLFF.